The 18 T cell receptor beta chains below all came from one sample that was sequenced in a study of Graves' ophthalmopathy and Graves' hyperthyroidism. Scientists amplified the TCR beta CDR3 regions from RNA transcripts. HTBI-primed RT-PCR formed the first round, and a multiplex PCR formed the second. TCRdb called the multiplex PCR reads again in MiXCR, with one record for every CDR3 protein. The sample lists 600,000 to 700,000 distinct CDR3 sequences; approximately 39% were seen once. Sequencing was carried out using peripheral blood. Receptors originate from an adult man with Graves' ophthalmopathy.

The table lists this clonotype with many counts. The chain is built from TRBV5-4 and TRBJ1-2; tentatively, D is TRBD1 (5 bases). Trimming took 9 bases from V and 10 from J, leaving 25 bases between them. The CDR3 is 14 amino acids. Germline loops: CDR1 SGHNT, CDR2 YYREEE (reference sequence). CDR3 in amino acids: CAIPLRGDGVDYTF. In DNA, the CDR3 is TGTGCCATCCCACTACGGGGGGACGGGGTGGACTACACCTTC.

Many counts were recorded for this clonotype. The gene calls are TRBV5-1 and TRBJ2-5, with D possibly TRBD1 on 5 matching bases. The V gene's germline CDR1 is SGHRS and CDR2 YFSETQ. The length of the CDR3 is 15 residues. Trimming stripped 1 base from V and 2 bases from J, with 12 bases between. The CDR3 nucleotides are TGCGCCAGCAGCTTGACAGGCGGACCGCAAGAGACCCAGTACTTC. Protein: CASSLTGGPQETQYF.

This clonotype was recorded only once. J is TRBJ1-1 and V is TRBV5-1; TRBD1 matches at 9 bases. V was pared by 4 bases and J by 3 bases, with 10 bases of the junction left unmatched. There are 16 residues in the CDR3. The germline gives CDR1 SGHRS, CDR2 YFSETQ. The CDR3 sequence is CASSTTGTGRDTEAFF. The CDR3 DNA reads as TGCGCCAGCAGCACCACCGGGACAGGGAGAGACACTGAAGCTTTCTTT.

The chain carries TRBV10-3 and TRBJ1-2; 7 bases line up with TRBD1. The germline gives CDR1 ENHRY, CDR2 SYGVKD. The CDR3 runs 13 residues. V trimming: 0 bases; J trimming: 8 bases; junction bases outside the gene matches: 3. CDR3 in DNA: TGTGCCATCAGTGAGTCACAGGGGAGGGGCTACACCTTC. Translated, it gives CAISESQGRGYTF.

The chain combines TRBV12-3 or TRBV12-4 with TRBJ1-2; 7 positions match TRBD1. The CDR3 runs 14 residues. After removal of 5 bases from V and 9 bases from J, the junction contained 12 bases not matched to a gene. Here the CDR3 reads CASSDVGQPNSYTF. The DNA of the CDR3 is TGTGCCAGCAGTGATGTGGGACAGCCTAACAGCTACACCTTC.

Ten or more counts support this clonotype. The chain couples TRBV7-9 to TRBJ2-7, with D perhaps matching TRBD2 (5 bases). CDR3 length equals 14 residues. Germline-derived CDR1 and CDR2 are SEHNR and FQNEAQ (reference sequence). V lost 3 bases and J 2 bases, leaving 11 bases between the germline ends. The DNA of the CDR3 is TGTGCCAGCAGCTTCGGGGAGTTCGCCTACGAGCAGTACTTC. It encodes CASSFGEFAYEQYF.

The chain couples TRBV19 to TRBJ2-1, with no clear D. The V end was cut by 1 base, the J end by 5 bases, with 3 bases between. Germline V gene data show CDR1 as LNHDA and CDR2 as SQIVND (reference sequence). The CDR3 is 12 amino acids. The CDR3 DNA follows: TGTGCCAGTAGTATAGCGGACAATGAGCAGTTCTTC. Amino acids: CASSIADNEQFF.

Of note for this clonotype: No conserved phenylalanine or tryptophan ends this CDR3, so it is likely a read error. The chain recombines TRBV12-3 or TRBV12-4 with TRBJ1-2, with 7 nucleotides matching TRBD1. There are 16 residues in the CDR3. The DNA for the CDR3 is TGTGCTAGTGGTTTTGACCCCCTCGGACAGGACTATGGCTACACCCTC. Its protein product is CASGFDPLGQDYGYTL.

Ten or more counts support this clonotype. V usage is TRBV29-1 and J usage is TRBJ1-1, with no clear D. The CDR3 is 11 residues long. V dropped 5 bases and J dropped 5 bases, with 9 bases sitting between them. The germline CDR1 and CDR2 sequences are SQVTM and ANQGSEA. The CDR3 region has the DNA TGCAGCGTTCGGACTGAAACTGAAGCTTTCTTT. Its translation is CSVRTETEAFF. The full variable domain, completed using reference TRBV29-1 and TRBJ1-1, is SAVISQKPSRDICQRGTSLTIQCQVDSQVTMMFWYRQQPGQSLTLIATANQGSEATYESGFVIDKFPISRPNLTFSTLTVSNMSPEDSSIYLCSVRTETEAFFGQGTRLTVV.

In its sample, this clonotype was seen many times. The V gene is TRBV19, the J gene TRBJ2-7; TRBD1 matches 11 bases. Germline assignment: CDR1 LNHDA and CDR2 SQIVND (reference sequence). CDR3 length: 15 residues. V lost 5 bases, J lost 3 bases, and 6 bases stayed unmatched. The CDR3 DNA follows: TGTGCCAGTAGTCGTTCCGGGACAGGGGGCTACGAGCAGTACTTC. Its protein product is CASSRSGTGGYEQYF.

In its sample, this clonotype was seen many times. This CDR3 reads CASRTPTEGYTF. Here the CDR3 DNA reads TGTGCCAGCAGGACCCCCACGGAGGGCTACACCTTC. The rearrangement joins TRBV12-3 or TRBV12-4 to TRBJ1-2; D is unclear. This CDR3 contains 12 residues. V was pared by 6 bases and J by 8 bases, with 13 bases between.

This clonotype has only a few counts. The rearrangement joins TRBV7-9 to TRBJ1-1; 9 positions match TRBD1. Germline CDR1 reads SEHNR; CDR2 reads FQNEAQ (reference sequence). The trim removed 8 bases at V and 3 bases at J, leaving 10 bases unmatched. The CDR3 consists of 15 residues. CDR3 nucleotides: TGTGCCAGCCCCGGCGGGGGACAGGGCGACACTGAAGCTTTCTTT. Translated: CASPGGGQGDTEAFF.

The J gene is TRBJ2-2, the V gene TRBV11-1, with TRBD2 as a possible D gene (5 bases). Germline loops: CDR1 SGHAT, CDR2 FQDESV (reference sequence). V was clipped by 4 bases and J by 15 bases, with 18 bases between them. The CDR3 contains 13 residues. The CDR3 loop is CASSWGAMDWLFF. The CDR3 region has the DNA TGTGCCAGCAGCTGGGGAGCAATGGATTGGTTGTTTTTT. Using reference TRBV11-1 and TRBJ2-2 for the parts outside the CDR3, the full variable domain is EAEVAQSPRYKITEKSQAVAFWCDPISGHATLYWYRQILGQGPELLVQFQDESVVDDSQLPKDRFSAERLKGVDSTLKIQPAELGDSAMYLCASSWGAMDWLFFGEGSRLTVL.

The gene calls are TRBV4-1 and TRBJ2-5, with 11 bases that match TRBD1. CDR1 is MGHRA and CDR2 is YSYEKL in the germline V gene. V trimming: 4 bases; J trimming: 2 bases; junction bases outside the gene matches: 6. The CDR3 totals 16 residues. The CDR3 DNA reads as TGCGCCAGCAGCCTTTCCCGGGACAGGGGGCAAGAGACCCAGTACTTC. Translating it yields CASSLSRDRGQETQYF.

This clonotype was detected ten times or more. This chain uses TRBV24-1 with TRBJ1-5; D perhaps matches TRBD1 (5 bases). Germline V gene data show CDR1 as KGHDR and CDR2 as SFDVKD. The length of the CDR3 is 15 residues. V lost 4 bases to trimming and J lost 0 bases, with 9 bases between them. The CDR3 nucleotides read TGTGCCACCAGTGACCGGGACGGTAGCAATCAGCCCCAGCATTTT. Its translation is CATSDRDGSNQPQHF.

The sample holds many counts of this clonotype. The chain carries TRBV13 and TRBJ1-2; 7 bases map to TRBD1. The germline V gene has CDR1 PRHDT and CDR2 FYEKMQ (reference sequence). The CDR3 spans 15 residues. The ends lost 4 bases at V and 6 bases at J; junction bases unmatched: 11. The CDR3 DNA reads TGTGCCAGCAGCTCGCCCGTGACAGGGCACGATGGCTACACCTTC. Its translation is CASSSPVTGHDGYTF.

Notes on this clonotype: This clone may be a read error of a much larger clone one base away. As the CDR3 is not closed by the conserved phenylalanine or tryptophan, this likely results from a read error. V is TRBV9 and J is TRBJ2-2; D tentatively reads TRBD1 or TRBD2 (5 bases each). With 3 bases removed from V and 9 bases from J, the gap between germline ends came to 18 bases. Germline CDR1 is SGDLS and CDR2 is YYNGEE. This CDR3 is built from 15 residues. The CDR3 reads CASSASPGPDRELFS. CDR3 sequence (DNA): TGTGCCAGCAGCGCCTCGCCGGGACCGGACCGGGAGCTGTTTTCT.

This clonotype was seen at least ten times. The chain combines TRBV20-1 with TRBJ2-7, with D perhaps TRBD1 or TRBD2 (5 bases each). Trimming shortened V by 6 bases and J by 3 bases, and 15 bases separated the two germline ends. The germline V gene has CDR1 DFQATT and CDR2 SNEGSKA (reference sequence). The length of the CDR3 is 13 residues. The CDR3 here is CSAARDGRYEQYF. The CDR3 DNA reads TGCAGTGCCGCACGGGACGGCCGCTACGAGCAGTACTTC.